The clone carrying this T cell receptor (beta chain) was detected a few times. What it recognizes is unknown. These data come from a study of cytomegalovirus exposure and HLA in healthy donors. Whole-study findings and limits: Researchers reported from a later analysis that most CMV-associated TCR beta chains appeared HLA-restricted.

The primer mix had 60 Vbeta and 13 Jbeta primers. Sequenced by immunoSEQ multiplex PCR; TCRdb stores in-frame clones only, minus some. The data show approximately 190,000 clones, around 83% seen once. V gave up 0 bases and J gave up 4 bases, with 11 bases separating them. The CDR3 is 15 amino acids. In germline, CDR1 is SGDLS, CDR2 YYNGEE. The chain couples TRBV9 to TRBJ2-1; possibly TRBD1 for D (6 bases). The TCR comes from a woman younger than 35 in good health and CMV-seronegative. The sequencing input was PBMCs. CDR3 sequence: CASSVGWGPYNEQFF. The CDR3 DNA reads as TGTGCCAGCAGCGTAGGATGGGGGCCGTACAATGAGCAGTTCTTC.